A selection of T cell receptor beta chains follows, all from one sample in a study of T cells expressing NK-cell markers. TCRdb re-called the 5' RACE reads, yielding one record per CDR3 amino acid sequence without DNA. The sample totals about 260,000 distinct CDR3 sequences. Sequencing was performed on blood T cells: a sorted CD56 or NKG2C T cell subset, CD4+ or CD8+ T cells, or bulk PBMC T cells (not recorded which). The receptors come from a man between 18 and 35 years old in good health. The CDR3 runs from the conserved cysteine through the conserved F or W. Each record gives: J gene, V gene, CDR3 protein.

j_call: TRBJ2-3; v_call: TRBV7-2; cdr3_aa: CASSLDGASADTQYF
j_call: TRBJ2-4; v_call: TRBV24-1; cdr3_aa: CATSETDRGRNIQYF
j_call: TRBJ2-2; v_call: TRBV7-6; cdr3_aa: CASSRLRDLNTGELFF
j_call: TRBJ2-2; v_call: TRBV7-2; cdr3_aa: CASGGAGELFF
j_call: TRBJ2-1; v_call: TRBV5-1; cdr3_aa: CASSPGLTSGNYNEQFF
j_call: TRBJ2-2; v_call: TRBV5-5; cdr3_aa: CASSFQGTNTGELFF
j_call: TRBJ2-1; v_call: TRBV4-1; cdr3_aa: CAAGPPDYNEQFF
j_call: TRBJ2-5; v_call: TRBV20-1; cdr3_aa: CSARDASGGLMTQYF
j_call: TRBJ2-5; v_call: TRBV4-3; cdr3_aa: CASSQDVSSETQYF
j_call: TRBJ2-5; v_call: TRBV6-1; cdr3_aa: CASSITSGSQETQYF
j_call: TRBJ1-5; v_call: TRBV6-2/TRBV6-3; cdr3_aa: CASGREGNQPQHF
j_call: TRBJ1-5; v_call: TRBV18; cdr3_aa: CASGGSRDQPQHF
j_call: TRBJ2-1; v_call: TRBV5-1; cdr3_aa: CASSVERPGHSYNEQFF